This is a list of T cell receptor beta chains from one sample in a study of T cells in Graves' hyperthyroidism and ophthalmopathy. TCRdb ran MiXCR on the multiplex PCR reads and lists one entry per CDR3 protein. The table lists approximately 710,000 distinct CDR3 sequences, around 16% of them singletons, with 15% to 18% in the top ten. Sequencing input: blood. These receptors came from a man between 45 and 60 years old with Graves' hyperthyroidism. The CDR3 runs from the conserved cysteine through the conserved F or W. D genes are given only for firm matches. Where a row states a size, it is once, few, many or the class of an expanded clone; other rows omit it.

clone_size: NA; d_call: TRBD2; j_call: TRBJ2-7; v_call: TRBV12-3/TRBV12-4; cdr3_aa: CASSTSGSGNEQYF; cdr3_nt: TGTGCCAGCAGCACTAGCGGGAGTGGAAACGAGCAGTACTTC
clone_size: many; d_call: NA; j_call: TRBJ2-3; v_call: TRBV28; cdr3_aa: CASSPALRYTDTQYF; cdr3_nt: TGTGCCAGCAGTCCAGCGTTGCGTTACACAGATACGCAGTATTTT
clone_size: many; d_call: TRBD2; j_call: TRBJ2-1; v_call: TRBV11-2; cdr3_aa: CASSSSGGSGRANEQFF; cdr3_nt: TGTGCCAGCAGCTCCTCGGGGGGTAGCGGGAGGGCTAATGAGCAGTTCTTC
clone_size: NA; d_call: TRBD2; j_call: TRBJ2-1; v_call: TRBV4-3; cdr3_aa: CASSPLGLAGGGNEQFF; cdr3_nt: TGCGCCAGCAGCCCCTTGGGGCTAGCGGGAGGGGGGAATGAGCAGTTCTTC
clone_size: few; d_call: NA; j_call: TRBJ2-5; v_call: TRBV28; cdr3_aa: CASSSKTREETQYF; cdr3_nt: TGTGCCAGCAGCTCAAAGACCAGGGAGGAGACCCAGTACTTC
clone_size: NA; d_call: NA; j_call: TRBJ2-2; v_call: TRBV5-1; cdr3_aa: CASSLERTTGELFF; cdr3_nt: TGCGCCAGCAGCTTGGAACGGACCACCGGGGAGCTGTTTTTT
clone_size: many; d_call: NA; j_call: TRBJ1-1; v_call: TRBV12-3/TRBV12-4; cdr3_aa: CASSSGGHTEAFF; cdr3_nt: TGTGCCAGCAGTTCCGGGGGGCACACTGAAGCTTTCTTT
clone_size: many; d_call: NA; j_call: TRBJ2-2; v_call: TRBV11-2; cdr3_aa: CASRSIGAGELFF; cdr3_nt: TGTGCCAGCAGGTCAATAGGAGCCGGGGAGCTGTTTTTT
clone_size: NA; d_call: NA; j_call: TRBJ1-6; v_call: TRBV30; cdr3_aa: CAWTLLDSRNSPLHF; cdr3_nt: TGTGCCTGGACCCTCTTGGACAGCCGTAATTCACCCCTCCACTTT
clone_size: NA; d_call: NA; j_call: TRBJ2-1; v_call: TRBV10-3; cdr3_aa: CAISTLDESYNEQFF; cdr3_nt: TGTGCCATCAGCACTCTAGACGAGTCCTACAATGAGCAGTTCTTC
clone_size: many; d_call: NA; j_call: TRBJ1-1; v_call: TRBV12-3/TRBV12-4; cdr3_aa: CASKRTRAGTEAFF; cdr3_nt: TGTGCCAGCAAACGGACCCGGGCAGGGACTGAAGCTTTCTTT
clone_size: many; d_call: NA; j_call: TRBJ1-5; v_call: TRBV6-5; cdr3_aa: CASSYKRVFFGGQPQHF; cdr3_nt: TGTGCCAGCAGTTACAAAAGGGTCTTCTTTGGGGGTCAGCCCCAGCATTTT
clone_size: NA; d_call: TRBD1; j_call: TRBJ2-1; v_call: TRBV20-1; cdr3_aa: CSARERGQGSSYNEQFF; cdr3_nt: TGCAGTGCTAGAGAGAGGGGACAGGGGTCCTCCTACAATGAGCAGTTCTTC
clone_size: many; d_call: NA; j_call: TRBJ1-2; v_call: TRBV2; cdr3_aa: CASSVGSGYYGYTF; cdr3_nt: TGTGCCAGCAGTGTGGGATCAGGGTACTATGGCTACACCTTC
clone_size: NA; d_call: TRBD1; j_call: TRBJ2-7; v_call: TRBV6-1; cdr3_aa: CASSEPGQGHEQYF; cdr3_nt: TGTGCCAGCAGTGAGCCGGGACAGGGTCACGAGCAGTACTTC
clone_size: NA; d_call: NA; j_call: TRBJ2-3; v_call: TRBV2; cdr3_aa: CASSGMPAGTDTQYF; cdr3_nt: TGTGCCAGCAGCGGAATGCCGGCGGGTACAGATACGCAGTATTTT
clone_size: many; d_call: NA; j_call: TRBJ1-2; v_call: TRBV28; cdr3_aa: CASTLGSRGYTF; cdr3_nt: TGTGCCAGCACCCTTGGGTCCCGTGGCTACACCTTC
clone_size: NA; d_call: NA; j_call: TRBJ2-7; v_call: TRBV19; cdr3_aa: CASSIDGTYEQYF; cdr3_nt: TGTGCCAGTAGTATAGACGGAACCTACGAGCAGTACTTC
clone_size: NA; d_call: NA; j_call: TRBJ1-4; v_call: TRBV7-2; cdr3_aa: CASSLGSGVREKLFF; cdr3_nt: TGTGCCAGCAGCTTGGGCAGTGGGGTTCGCGAAAAACTGTTTTTT
clone_size: NA; d_call: NA; j_call: TRBJ2-3; v_call: TRBV27; cdr3_aa: CASSLSGIGGPADTQYF; cdr3_nt: TGTGCCAGCAGTTTGTCGGGTATTGGGGGGCCCGCAGATACGCAGTATTTT
clone_size: many; d_call: NA; j_call: TRBJ2-3; v_call: TRBV7-2; cdr3_aa: CASSLGVKFADTQYF; cdr3_nt: TGTGCCAGCAGCTTAGGAGTTAAATTCGCAGATACGCAGTATTTT
clone_size: NA; d_call: NA; j_call: TRBJ1-4; v_call: TRBV10-3; cdr3_aa: CAISERGGNEKLFF; cdr3_nt: TGTGCCATCAGTGAGAGGGGAGGTAATGAAAAACTGTTTTTT
clone_size: few; d_call: TRBD2; j_call: TRBJ2-1; v_call: TRBV6-2/TRBV6-3; cdr3_aa: CASSWGLHNEQFF; cdr3_nt: TGTGCCAGCAGTTGGGGACTACACAATGAGCAGTTCTTC